A selection of T cell receptor beta chains follows, all from one sample in a study of blood T cells in healthy people across ages. A single record per CDR3 protein comes from TCRdb applying MiXCR to the 5' RACE reads. The table records roughly 730,000 distinct CDR3 sequences, roughly 56% of them present only once. The sample comprised blood. The origin of the receptors is a man aged 35 to 55 in good health. Both conserved end residues are part of each CDR3. The D gene is left open where the match is weak. Clone sizes are given selectively: once, few, many, or a class where the clone is expanded.

clone_size: .; j_call: TRBJ2-3; v_call: TRBV18; d_call: TRBD2; cdr3_nt: TGTGCCAGCTCACCACGGTCAGCGGGGGACACAGATACGCAGTATTTT; cdr3_aa: CASSPRSAGDTDTQYF
clone_size: .; j_call: TRBJ2-7; v_call: TRBV7-3; d_call: .; cdr3_nt: TGTGCCAGCAGCTCCTCCCGGGACGGCTACAATGAGCAGTACTTC; cdr3_aa: CASSSSRDGYNEQYF
clone_size: few; j_call: TRBJ2-1; v_call: TRBV7-3; d_call: TRBD2; cdr3_nt: TGTGCCAGCAGCCAAGGACTAGCGGGAGTCTATGAGCAGTTCTTC; cdr3_aa: CASSQGLAGVYEQFF
clone_size: .; j_call: TRBJ2-1; v_call: TRBV20-1; d_call: .; cdr3_nt: TGCAGTGCCCCCAGCGCGTTCGCCGGGAAGCAGTTCTTC; cdr3_aa: CSAPSAFAGKQFF
clone_size: few; j_call: TRBJ2-6; v_call: TRBV28; d_call: TRBD1; cdr3_nt: TGTGCCAGCAGTGCCCGGACAGGCCGCTCTGGGGCCAACGTCCTGACTTTC; cdr3_aa: CASSARTGRSGANVLTF
clone_size: .; j_call: TRBJ2-1; v_call: TRBV27; d_call: TRBD1; cdr3_nt: TGTGCCAGCCTCCAGGGAACAGGGGGCTACAATGAGCAGTTCTTC; cdr3_aa: CASLQGTGGYNEQFF
clone_size: .; j_call: TRBJ2-1; v_call: TRBV10-3; d_call: .; cdr3_nt: TGTGCCATCAGAGAACAGGCCGGCAATGAGCAGTTCTTC; cdr3_aa: CAIREQAGNEQFF
clone_size: many; j_call: TRBJ2-7; v_call: TRBV4-2; d_call: TRBD2; cdr3_nt: TGTGCCAGCAGCCAAGTCCGACCGGGACTAGAGCTCGAGCAGTACTTC; cdr3_aa: CASSQVRPGLELEQYF
clone_size: few; j_call: TRBJ2-1; v_call: TRBV7-8; d_call: .; cdr3_nt: TGTGCCAGCAGCCCCCGTCCGCTACAGGCGAATGAGCAGTTCTTC; cdr3_aa: CASSPRPLQANEQFF
clone_size: .; j_call: TRBJ2-5; v_call: TRBV29-1; d_call: TRBD1; cdr3_nt: TGCAGCGCCAGGACAGGGGGCCAAAAGACCCAGTACTTC; cdr3_aa: CSARTGGQKTQYF
clone_size: .; j_call: TRBJ2-5; v_call: TRBV14; d_call: .; cdr3_nt: TGTGCCAGCAGCCAGACTAGAGGGGAGCAGTACTTC; cdr3_aa: CASSQTRGEQYF
clone_size: .; j_call: TRBJ2-1; v_call: TRBV7-2; d_call: TRBD2; cdr3_nt: TGTGCCAGCAGCTCCGGGACGAGCGGGGGGGAGGGAAAGTTCTTC; cdr3_aa: CASSSGTSGGEGKFF
clone_size: .; j_call: TRBJ2-3; v_call: TRBV12-3/TRBV12-4; d_call: TRBD1; cdr3_nt: TGTGCCAGCAGTTCGGGACAGGGATTCACAGATACGCAGTATTTT; cdr3_aa: CASSSGQGFTDTQYF
clone_size: .; j_call: TRBJ2-7; v_call: TRBV13; d_call: TRBD2; cdr3_nt: TGTGCCAACAGCCTCCGCGGGGGGGGAGTTTACAATGAGCAGTACTTC; cdr3_aa: CANSLRGGGVYNEQYF
clone_size: .; j_call: TRBJ1-4; v_call: TRBV11-3; d_call: .; cdr3_nt: TGTGCCAGCAGCTTAGGCAGACAAGCATATGAAAAACTGTTTTTT; cdr3_aa: CASSLGRQAYEKLFF
clone_size: .; j_call: TRBJ1-5; v_call: TRBV12-3/TRBV12-4; d_call: TRBD1; cdr3_nt: TGTGCCAGCAGTAATACAGGGGAGGCTCAGCCCCAGCATTTT; cdr3_aa: CASSNTGEAQPQHF
clone_size: .; j_call: TRBJ1-1; v_call: TRBV11-1; d_call: .; cdr3_nt: TGTGCCAGCAGCTTATCCAGGGTGATGAACACTGAAGCTTTCTTT; cdr3_aa: CASSLSRVMNTEAFF